This T cell receptor (beta chain) was observed in a study of response to subunit inactivated influenza vaccine. TCRdb called the RT-PCR reads again in MiXCR, with one record for every CDR3 protein. Of hundreds of thousands of distinct CDR3 sequences in the sample, less than 10% were seen once. This CDR3 has 14 amino acids. The V end was cut by 5 bases, the J end by 7 bases, with 15 bases between. The sequence was obtained from a man aged 50 to 69 who received an inactivated influenza vaccine. The gene calls are TRBV12-3 or TRBV12-4 and TRBJ1-5; a weak D match, TRBD1 (5 bases). Sequencing was performed on PBMCs from blood, taken less than 30 months after vaccination. The CDR3: CASSHEGRRQPQHF. In nucleotides, the CDR3 is TGTGCCAGCAGTCACGAGGGGCGGCGACAGCCCCAGCATTTT.